This is a list of T cell receptor beta chains from one sample in a study of early T cells in non-severe SARS-CoV-2 infection. From the 5' RACE reads, TCRdb called clonotypes with MiXCR, one entry per CDR3 protein. This sample has about 97,000 distinct CDR3 sequences, with around 10% found just once. Specimen: whole blood, collected at baseline. These receptors came from an adult who was a healthcare worker with PCR-confirmed SARS-CoV-2 infection or an uninfected control (not recorded which). Both conserved end residues are part of each CDR3. The D gene is left open where the match is weak. Some rows have no size entry. The others give once, few or many, or a class for an expanded clone.

abundance	j_gene	v_gene	len	d_gene	CDR3aa	CDR3nt
.	TRBJ2-5	TRBV11-2	12	.	CASSLVTETQYF	TGTGCCAGCAGCTTAGTGACAGAGACCCAGTACTTC
many	TRBJ2-3	TRBV5-1	15	.	CASSRSPTGTDTQYF	TGCGCCAGCAGCCGCTCCCCAACAGGGACAGATACGCAGTATTTT
.	TRBJ1-2	TRBV2	13	.	CASSLVPARGYTF	TGTGCCAGCAGCTTGGTCCCCGCCAGGGGCTACACCTTC
.	TRBJ1-5	TRBV6-5	14	.	CASRRTVRNQPQHF	TGTGCCAGCAGAAGGACAGTGCGTAATCAGCCCCAGCATTTT
.	TRBJ2-3	TRBV5-1	14	TRBD2	CASSPTSATDTQYF	TGCGCCAGCAGCCCGACTAGCGCCACAGATACGCAGTATTTT
many	TRBJ1-1	TRBV5-1	13	.	CASSLVLNTEAFF	TGCGCCAGCAGCTTGGTTCTGAACACTGAAGCTTTCTTT
few	TRBJ2-5	TRBV20-1	15	TRBD2	CSATTSGRITETQYF	TGCAGTGCTACAACTAGCGGGAGAATAACAGAGACCCAGTACTTC
.	TRBJ2-2	TRBV20-1	13	.	CSAITGDTGELFF	TGCAGTGCTATTACCGGGGACACCGGGGAGCTGTTTTTT
.	TRBJ2-4	TRBV20-1	15	.	CSARQGIIAKNIQYF	TGCAGTGCTAGGCAGGGGATTATAGCCAAAAACATTCAGTACTTC
few	TRBJ1-2	TRBV7-8	13	.	CASSPPAVSGYTF	TGTGCCAGCAGCCCGCCCGCTGTGAGTGGCTACACCTTC
.	TRBJ2-3	TRBV11-1	14	.	CASERSGQTDTQYF	TGTGCCAGCGAGAGGTCAGGGCAGACAGATACGCAGTATTTT
.	TRBJ2-7	TRBV7-9	13	.	CASSSLWGYEQYF	TGTGCCAGCAGCTCCTTGTGGGGGTACGAGCAGTACTTC
.	TRBJ2-1	TRBV19	13	TRBD2	CATGLAGGNEQFF	TGTGCCACGGGACTAGCGGGAGGGAATGAGCAGTTCTTC
few	TRBJ2-3	TRBV20-1	13	TRBD1	CSAPPDGTATQYF	TGCAGTGCCCCACCGGATGGGACAGCTACGCAGTATTTT
.	TRBJ2-5	TRBV7-9	15	.	CASSLFRDGLETQYF	TGTGCCAGCAGCTTATTCCGGGACGGCCTAGAGACCCAGTACTTC
many	TRBJ1-6	TRBV29-1	12	TRBD1	CSGEGAKSPLHF	TGCAGCGGTGAGGGGGCGAAATCACCCCTCCACTTT
many	TRBJ1-2	TRBV20-1	13	.	CSASPQELEGYTF	TGCAGTGCTAGTCCACAGGAGTTGGAAGGCTACACCTTC
few	TRBJ2-3	TRBV28	13	.	CASQRTSTDTQYF	TGTGCCAGCCAAAGGACTAGCACAGATACGCAGTATTTT
.	TRBJ1-6	TRBV29-1	16	.	CSVEVRDSSYNSPLHF	TGCAGCGTTGAAGTACGGGATAGCTCCTATAATTCACCCCTCCACTTT
.	TRBJ2-7	TRBV4-1	13	.	CASSQGTTYEQYF	TGCGCCAGCAGCCAAGGCACGACCTACGAGCAGTACTTC
many	TRBJ2-7	TRBV20-1	15	TRBD1	CSAAKQGAAGNEQYF	TGCAGTGCCGCGAAACAGGGGGCGGCGGGGAACGAGCAGTACTTC
few	TRBJ1-2	TRBV5-1	15	.	CASSLAPDSNYGYTF	TGCGCCAGCAGCTTGGCTCCTGACAGCAACTATGGCTACACCTTC
many	TRBJ2-3	TRBV10-3	14	.	CAISENTDADTQYF	TGTGCCATCAGTGAGAACACCGACGCAGATACGCAGTATTTT
.	TRBJ1-1	TRBV5-6	17	.	CASSLLFRTAQNTEAFF	TGTGCCAGCAGCTTGCTTTTTCGGACAGCGCAGAACACTGAAGCTTTCTTT
few	TRBJ1-2	TRBV19	16	.	CASSKGSGNPGSGYTF	TGTGCCAGTAGTAAGGGCAGTGGGAATCCAGGCTCTGGCTACACCTTC
.	TRBJ2-2	TRBV14	16	.	CASSYLSNANTGELFF	TGTGCCAGCAGCTACCTTAGCAACGCGAACACCGGGGAGCTGTTTTTT
few	TRBJ1-3	TRBV20-1	13	.	CSAERGTENTIYF	TGCAGTGCTGAGAGGGGAACGGAAAACACCATATATTTT
few	TRBJ1-6	TRBV5-5	17	.	CASSFWTGSSYNSPLHF	TGTGCCAGCAGCTTCTGGACTGGAAGCTCCTATAATTCACCCCTCCACTTT
few	TRBJ1-4	TRBV2	15	.	CASSEGLDSHEKLFF	TGTGCCAGCAGTGAAGGTCTGGACAGTCACGAAAAACTGTTTTTT
.	TRBJ2-3	TRBV28	16	TRBD2	CASSLWKRGFTDTQYF	TGTGCCAGCAGTTTATGGAAGCGGGGGTTCACAGATACGCAGTATTTT
.	TRBJ2-5	TRBV7-3	15	TRBD1	CASSHRGQGLETQYF	TGTGCCAGCAGCCACAGGGGACAGGGGTTGGAGACCCAGTACTTC
many	TRBJ1-6	TRBV10-2	14	.	CASRPGLSNSPLHF	TGCGCCAGCAGGCCAGGGTTAAGTAATTCACCCCTCCACTTT
few	TRBJ2-7	TRBV15	13	.	CATSRDWGREQYF	TGTGCCACCAGCAGAGATTGGGGACGCGAGCAGTACTTC
many	TRBJ2-1	TRBV3-1	11	.	CASSLYNEQFF	TGTGCCAGCAGCCTATACAATGAGCAGTTCTTC
many	TRBJ1-2	TRBV29-1	11	.	CSAGGTYGYTF	TGCAGCGCCGGGGGGACCTATGGCTACACCTTC
many	TRBJ1-1	TRBV10-3	13	.	CAISESGNTEAFF	TGTGCCATCAGTGAGTCAGGAAACACTGAAGCTTTCTTT
few	TRBJ2-3	TRBV20-1	18	TRBD2	CSARNPGLAGGHTDTQYF	TGCAGTGCTCGTAATCCGGGACTAGCGGGGGGCCACACAGATACGCAGTATTTT
many	TRBJ1-1	TRBV6-1	16	TRBD1	CASSEALGQGGTEAFF	TGTGCCAGCAGTGAAGCTTTAGGACAGGGGGGCACTGAAGCTTTCTTT
many	TRBJ2-2	TRBV5-5	15	.	CASSLALARTGELFF	TGTGCCAGCAGCTTGGCGCTAGCGAGAACCGGGGAGCTGTTTTTT
few	TRBJ1-1	TRBV6-5	16	.	CASSYSAGAGATEAFF	TGTGCCAGCAGTTACTCAGCGGGAGCAGGGGCAACTGAAGCTTTCTTT
many	TRBJ2-4	TRBV3-1	16	.	CASSQPRGSGKNIQYF	TGTGCCAGCAGCCAGCCGAGGGGTAGCGGCAAAAACATTCAGTACTTC
.	TRBJ2-5	TRBV2	14	TRBD2	CASSETRGGETQYF	TGTGCCAGCAGTGAGACTAGGGGAGGGGAGACCCAGTACTTC
many	TRBJ2-3	TRBV14	14	.	CASSSGFSTDTQYF	TGTGCCAGCTCGTCAGGATTTAGCACAGATACGCAGTATTTT
.	TRBJ2-2	TRBV29-1	14	.	CSVEGWRNTGELFF	TGCAGCGTTGAAGGGTGGCGGAACACCGGGGAGCTGTTTTTT
many	TRBJ2-5	TRBV2	12	.	CASMVIRETQYF	TGTGCCAGCATGGTGATACGGGAGACCCAGTACTTC
.	TRBJ2-6	TRBV7-9	15	TRBD1	CASGQAVSGANVLTF	TGTGCCAGCGGACAGGCGGTCTCTGGGGCCAACGTCCTGACTTTC
.	TRBJ1-4	TRBV6-5	16	TRBD1	CASSFLDRAGSEKLFF	TGTGCCAGCAGTTTCCTGGACAGGGCGGGAAGTGAAAAACTGTTTTTT
many	TRBJ2-7	TRBV6-6	16	TRBD1	CASSSRDRGGSYEQYF	TGTGCCAGCAGTTCCCGGGACAGGGGGGGATCCTACGAGCAGTACTTC
many	TRBJ2-6	TRBV2	15	.	CASNQGTVGANVLTF	TGTGCCAGCAATCAGGGAACCGTCGGGGCCAACGTCCTGACTTTC
many	TRBJ1-2	TRBV2	15	.	CASSTGGAFNYGYTF	TGTGCCAGCAGCACGGGGGGGGCTTTTAACTATGGCTACACCTTC
many	TRBJ2-7	TRBV29-1	14	.	CSVAQPGTSYEQYF	TGCAGCGTTGCCCAACCTGGGACTTCATACGAGCAGTACTTC
many	TRBJ2-3	TRBV7-8	17	TRBD2	CASSPGWTSGSPDTQYF	TGTGCCAGCAGCCCAGGGTGGACTAGCGGGAGTCCAGATACGCAGTATTTT
few	TRBJ1-1	TRBV5-8	11	.	CASSPTSEAFF	TGTGCCAGCAGCCCTACCAGTGAAGCTTTCTTT
many	TRBJ1-2	TRBV29-1	13	.	CSVGSGSGYGYTF	TGCAGCGTCGGCTCAGGTTCCGGCTATGGCTACACCTTC
.	TRBJ1-5	TRBV19	16	TRBD1	CASSIAQGHSNQPQHF	TGTGCCAGTAGTATAGCACAGGGGCATAGCAATCAGCCCCAGCATTTT
.	TRBJ1-1	TRBV29-1	15	.	CSVEGRRGVNTEAFF	TGCAGCGTTGAGGGACGGAGAGGGGTGAACACTGAAGCTTTCTTT
few	TRBJ1-5	TRBV7-9	15	TRBD1	CASSYYGTDNQPQHF	TGTGCCAGCAGTTACTATGGGACAGACAATCAGCCCCAGCATTTT
few	TRBJ1-2	TRBV20-1	16	.	CSAKGGEPGANYGYTF	TGCAGTGCAAAGGGCGGGGAGCCCGGTGCTAACTATGGCTACACCTTC
many	TRBJ2-7	TRBV5-5	15	TRBD2	CASSFTAGGPYEQYF	TGTGCCAGCAGCTTTACAGCGGGGGGGCCCTACGAGCAGTACTTC